This is a list of T cell receptor beta chains from one sample in a study of cytomegalovirus exposure and HLA in healthy donors. Sequenced by immunoSEQ multiplex PCR; TCRdb stores in-frame clones only, minus some. There are about 21,000 clones in the sample; 65% to 85% occur only once, and 7.4% lies in the top ten. Sequenced input: PBMCs. Receptors originate from a man in his sixties in good health and CMV-seronegative. Both conserved end residues are part of each CDR3. D genes are given only for firm matches. Clone size appears in some rows only: once, few, many, or a class for an expanded clone.

J gene	D gene	V gene	clone size	CDR3 protein	CDR3 DNA
TRBJ2-3	TRBD2	TRBV5-6	few	CASTLTSGGTYTQYF	TGTGCCAGCACCCTGACTAGCGGGGGCACGTATACGCAGTATTTT
TRBJ2-4	NA	TRBV5-1	NA	CASSLVGSSGDIQYF	TGCGCCAGCAGCTTGGTCGGCTCCTCGGGGGACATTCAGTACTTC
TRBJ1-5	NA	TRBV18	few	CASSKGEGENQPQHF	TGTGCCAGCTCAAAAGGGGAGGGGGAAAATCAGCCCCAGCATTTT
TRBJ2-7	NA	TRBV5-4	NA	CASSLNGGSTFHEQYF	TGTGCCAGCAGCTTGAACGGGGGTTCTACGTTCCACGAGCAGTACTTC
TRBJ2-5	NA	TRBV1	NA	CTSSQEVGRIEETQYF	TGCACCAGCAGCCAAGAGGTCGGCAGGATAGAAGAGACCCAGTACTTC
TRBJ1-1	TRBD1	TRBV6-6	NA	CASSKTGQGTEAFF	TGTGCCAGCAGTAAAACCGGACAGGGAACTGAAGCTTTCTTT
TRBJ2-7	NA	TRBV7-9	NA	CASSPSGRDLSYEQYF	TGTGCCAGCAGCCCCAGTGGGCGGGACCTCTCCTACGAGCAGTACTTC
TRBJ1-2	TRBD1	TRBV11-1	NA	CASSVDRARGYTF	TGTGCCAGCAGCGTGGACAGGGCTCGTGGCTACACCTTC
TRBJ1-5	TRBD1	TRBV19	NA	CASSMGSGGGNQPQHF	TGTGCCAGTAGTATGGGTTCAGGGGGCGGCAATCAGCCCCAGCATTTT
TRBJ1-5	NA	TRBV28	NA	CASRLRGGYSNQPQHF	TGTGCCAGCAGACTACGTGGGGGCTATAGCAATCAGCCCCAGCATTTT
TRBJ2-5	TRBD2	TRBV9	NA	CASSVSSVASGSPETQYF	TGTGCCAGCAGCGTATCGTCTGTGGCTAGCGGGAGCCCAGAGACCCAGTACTTC
TRBJ2-7	NA	TRBV11-2	NA	CASSLDSPHHYYEQYF	TGTGCCAGCAGCTTAGATTCCCCTCACCACTACTACGAGCAGTACTTC
TRBJ1-2	NA	TRBV12-5	NA	CASGLVQKHRDIPGGYTF	TGTGCTAGTGGTTTGGTCCAAAAACACCGGGACATACCGGGCGGCTACACCTTC
TRBJ2-1	NA	TRBV29-1	NA	CSVRYNEQFF	TGCAGCGTCAGATACAATGAGCAGTTCTTC
TRBJ2-1	TRBD2	TRBV4-1	NA	CASSQAGGGTSGRNEQFF	TGCGCCAGCAGCCAAGCCGGCGGGGGGACTAGCGGGAGGAATGAGCAGTTCTTC
TRBJ2-7	NA	TRBV4-1	NA	CASSRHTDYEQYF	TGCGCCAGCAGCCGCCACACCGACTACGAGCAGTACTTC
TRBJ1-1	TRBD1	TRBV6-1	once	CASSEDRGNTEAFF	TGTGCCAGCAGTGAAGACAGGGGGAACACTGAAGCTTTCTTT
TRBJ1-4	NA	TRBV5-1	NA	CASSLTGATNEKLFF	TGCGCCAGCAGCTTGACGGGGGCAACTAATGAAAAACTGTTTTTT
TRBJ2-3	NA	TRBV5-1	few	CASSLTRKDTQYF	TGCGCCAGCAGCTTGACCAGAAAGGATACGCAGTATTTT
TRBJ1-2	TRBD1	TRBV27	once	CASSLGQDYGYTF	TGTGCCAGCAGCCTGGGACAGGACTATGGCTACACCTTC
TRBJ1-5	TRBD1	TRBV27	NA	CASSFTGGNQPQHF	TGTGCCAGCAGTTTCACAGGGGGCAATCAGCCCCAGCATTTT
TRBJ2-5	NA	TRBV19	NA	CASTSDRFNQETQYF	TGTGCCAGTACCTCAGACAGGTTTAACCAAGAGACCCAGTACTTC
TRBJ1-3	NA	TRBV6-1	few	CASSVNRVLSGNTIYF	TGTGCCAGCAGTGTCAACAGGGTCCTCTCTGGAAACACCATATATTTT
TRBJ1-4	NA	TRBV4-3	NA	CASSQDGGGRDEKLFF	TGCGCCAGCAGCCAAGACGGGGGGGGGCGGGATGAAAAACTGTTTTTT
TRBJ2-3	NA	TRBV28	NA	CASSLPGGSTDTQYF	TGTGCCAGCAGTTTACCGGGTGGTAGCACAGATACGCAGTATTTT
TRBJ1-2	TRBD1	TRBV7-2	NA	CASSSQTGVNYGYTF	TGTGCCAGCAGCTCGCAGACAGGGGTCAACTATGGCTACACCTTC
TRBJ2-3	NA	TRBV11-3	once	CASSSRRLTTDTQYF	TGTGCCAGCAGCTCCCGGAGACTAACCACAGATACGCAGTATTTT
TRBJ1-2	NA	TRBV6-5	NA	CASSYSGQGNGYTF	TGTGCCAGCAGTTACTCTGGCCAGGGGAATGGCTACACCTTC
TRBJ1-1	NA	TRBV29-1	NA	CSGDRYNTEAFF	TGCAGCGGTGACAGGTACAACACTGAAGCTTTCTTT
TRBJ2-7	TRBD1	TRBV19	NA	CASSNDRGGYEQYF	TGTGCCAGTAGTAACGACAGGGGCGGCTACGAGCAGTACTTC
TRBJ2-7	TRBD2	TRBV29-1	NA	CSVRETSGIYEQYF	TGCAGCGTGCGAGAGACTAGCGGGATTTACGAGCAGTACTTC
TRBJ1-6	NA	TRBV6-1	NA	CASSRQREYNSPLHF	TGTGCCAGCAGCCGACAGAGAGAATACAATTCACCCCTCCACTTT
TRBJ2-1	TRBD2	TRBV6-5	NA	CASSFDAGTSGWGQFF	TGTGCCAGCAGTTTTGACGCCGGGACTAGCGGGTGGGGGCAGTTCTTC
TRBJ2-3	TRBD2	TRBV30	NA	CAWSGGGGEDTQYF	TGTGCCTGGAGTGGCGGCGGGGGTGAAGATACGCAGTATTTT
TRBJ2-5	TRBD2	TRBV7-3	once	CASSLTGTIEETQYF	TGTGCCAGCAGTCTTACCGGGACTATAGAGGAGACCCAGTACTTC
TRBJ2-1	TRBD2	TRBV14	NA	CASSQSRGRELDEQFF	TGTGCCAGCAGCCAATCCAGAGGGCGGGAGCTCGATGAGCAGTTCTTC